There are many counts of the clone carrying this T cell receptor (beta chain). Between the trimmed V and J ends, which lost 7 bases and 4 bases, there was a span of 5 bases. Per germline, CDR1 MNHEY and CDR2 SVGEGT. The CDR3 contains 11 residues. TCR beta VDJ combinations and CDR3 sequences were profiled from genomic DNA. One entry per CDR3 protein results from TCRdb running MiXCR on the reads. The sample lists about 180,000 distinct CDR3 sequences, 40% to 55% occurring once. Flow cytometry had shown expanded CD8+CD57+ cells in the patients chosen for sequencing. All participating patients were living with severe acquired aplastic anemia. Untreated patients provided the blood samples, with no therapy given before sampling. This entry comes from a study of CD8+CD57+ T cells in acquired aplastic anemia. Background on the study: 3 to 4 ug was the average amount of DNA from sorted CD4+ and CD8+ cells.

Sequencing input: sorted CD4+, CD8+, or CD8+CD57+ T cells (not recorded which) from PBMCs. The genes are TRBV6-2 or TRBV6-3 and TRBJ1-3, with unresolved D. The TCR comes from a human donor with aplastic anemia. In DNA, the CDR3 is TGTGCCAGCACCACAGGAAACACCATATATTTT. Translated, it gives CASTTGNTIYF.